These T cell receptor beta chains were read from a single sample in a study of cytomegalovirus exposure and HLA in healthy donors. Generated by immunoSEQ multiplex PCR, the TCRdb table keeps only in-frame clones and is missing some. The sample shows roughly 180,000 clones, roughly 87% of them seen only once. The sequencing sample was made of PBMCs. All receptors derive from a middle-aged man in good health and CMV-seronegative. CDR3s include the opening cysteine and the closing phenylalanine or tryptophan. The D gene is left open where the match is weak. Clone size appears in some rows only: once, few, many, or a class for an expanded clone.

cdr3_length d_call clone_size v_call cdr3_aa
15 TRBD1 - TRBV4-1 CASSPRGQWSEKLFF
15 TRBD2 few TRBV25-1 CASRSGRMGTGELFF
13 - - TRBV5-5 CASSWEVGHEQYF
13 - - TRBV19 CASNSATNEKLFF
16 - - TRBV9 CASSVDSPQGTDTQYF
15 - - TRBV18 CASQPAAGANTEAFF
16 TRBD1 once TRBV7-3 CASSLIAGQGTGELFF
14 - few TRBV7-2 CASSLAQRGQPQHF
15 TRBD1 - TRBV28 CASSSGQGGYNEQFF
13 TRBD1 - TRBV19 CASRGQEVYEQYF
13 - - TRBV4-3 CASSQDSQETQYF
15 - - TRBV6-1 CASSEERPGANVLTF
16 TRBD1 - TRBV7-3 CASSLSRTGAGDEQFF
16 - - TRBV7-2 CASSLGLSLGLETQYF
13 - - TRBV18 CASARGSGDEQYF
14 TRBD2 - TRBV7-2 CASSLSGGTNTQYF
15 TRBD1 - TRBV7-8 CASSSPGQGSHEQYF
18 TRBD2 - TRBV18 CASSPRISGGGAYNEQFF
17 TRBD2 - TRBV5-6 CASSPGGRAGGRHEQYF
13 - - TRBV19 CASSPSLNTEAFF
17 TRBD1 - TRBV5-4 CASSPLSGTGVNSPLHF
13 - once TRBV14 CASSLLFAGEQYF
12 - - TRBV7-9 CASSLGDWEQYF
15 - once TRBV19 CASIPGKGGYTEAFF
13 - - TRBV30 CAWSIEQGNTIYF
15 TRBD2 - TRBV5-1 CASSLLTVGGGEQYF
15 TRBD1 few TRBV7-6 CASRPGQESTDTQYF
22 TRBD2 - TRBV5-1 CASSSGTSGGGNPSMNTGELFF
14 TRBD1 - TRBV2 CASRRQGAGTEAFF
18 TRBD1 - TRBV5-1 CASSFKTGQGSGANVLTF
13 - - TRBV9 CASNPPGSTEAFF
15 - - TRBV11-3 CASSLVGPGRTEAFF
16 TRBD1 - TRBV7-3 CASSAPGQGAGNTQYF